The next 6 T cell receptor beta chains were all read from a single sample in a study of blood T cell repertoires in COVID-19 (dated by TCRdb to about 2020). Libraries were built with the immunoSEQ multiplex PCR assay. Entries here come from immuneACCESS through TCRdb and include only in-frame sequences with V and J called. Some clones fail to appear in such tables; in the studies checked, an unresolved V gene covers under half of the shortfall, and the cause of the remainder is unknown. The table for this sample lists about 380,000 clones; over 75% of them were counted only once. In total, the top ten clones hold 1% to 1.5% of the sample. Sequencing was done on a sample of PBMCs or T cells enriched from blood (not recorded which). The receptors were gathered from a man aged 30-40 years who had recovered from COVID-19.

V gene TRBV3-1 (or the pseudogene TRBV3-2) combines with J gene TRBJ2-7; 8 nucleotides line up with TRBD2. V shed 7 bases, J shed 3 bases, and the junction held 11 bases outside the gene matches. CDR1 LGHDT and CDR2 YNNKEL come from the germline V gene (reference sequence). The CDR3 sequence is 15 residues long. CDR3 in DNA: TGTGCCAGCACCCCAGGACTAGCAAAATTCTACGAGCAGTACTTC. Its translation is CASTPGLAKFYEQYF.

The chain links TRBV6-2 or TRBV6-3 to TRBJ1-2; D is ambiguous. The length of the CDR3 is 15 residues. Trimming took 5 bases from V and 2 from J, leaving 15 bases between them. The V gene's germline CDR1 is MNHEY and CDR2 SVGEGT. The CDR3, as DNA: TGTGCCAGCAGTACACACCCCCGAAGAAACTATGGCTACACCTTC. Amino acids: CASSTHPRRNYGYTF.

V usage is TRBV2 and J usage is TRBJ1-1; possibly TRBD1 for D (6 bases). The CDR3 contains 14 residues. Germline V gene sequence: CDR1 SNHLY, CDR2 FYNNEI. The V gene lost 6 bases and the J gene lost 1 base, with 12 bases spanning the gap. The DNA of the CDR3 is TGTGCCAGCAGCCCTAGGACAGCGAACACTGAAGCTTTCTTT. This sequence encodes CASSPRTANTEAFF.

The chain is built from TRBV10-3 and TRBJ1-2, with 7 nucleotides matching TRBD1. CDR3 length equals 12 residues. The ends lost 8 bases at V and 4 bases at J; junction bases unmatched: 4. The V gene's germline CDR1 is ENHRY and CDR2 SYGVKD. CDR3 loop: CAISWDSYGYTF. The CDR3 DNA reads TGTGCCATCTCATGGGACAGCTATGGCTACACCTTC.

Remarks on this clone: Other DNA sequences within the sample encode an identical CDR3. The chain carries TRBV6-5 and TRBJ1-1, with 11 bases aligning to TRBD1. The CDR3 sequence is 15 residues long. Per the germline V gene, CDR1 is MNHEY and CDR2 is SVGAGI. V was pared by 0 bases and J by 3 bases, with 0 bases of the junction left unmatched. CDR3 coding DNA: TGTGCCAGCAGTTACTCGGGACAGGGGGACACTGAAGCTTTCTTT. Protein: CASSYSGQGDTEAFF.

This chain connects TRBV7-2 to TRBJ1-5; D gene uncertain. Germline CDR1 reads SGHTA; CDR2 reads FQGNSA. V was clipped by 5 bases and J by 6 bases, with 8 bases between them. The CDR3 contains 12 residues. CDR3 amino acids: CASSPPFQPQHF. The CDR3 DNA is TGTGCCAGCAGCCCCCCATTTCAGCCCCAGCATTTT. Drawing the rest from reference TRBV7-2 and TRBJ1-5, the complete variable domain is GAGVSQSPSNKVTEKGKDVELRCDPISGHTALYWYRQSLGQGLEFLIYFQGNSAPDKSGLPSDRFSAERTGGSVSTLTIQRTQQEDSAVYLCASSPPFQPQHFGDGTRLSIL.